These 10 T cell receptor beta chains were sequenced from one sample in a study of blood T cells in healthy people across ages. PCR was performed a second time for roughly 7 to 11 cycles using a sample-barcoded 5' primer and a J-beta primer mix. TCRdb redid the calling of the 5' RACE reads with MiXCR, one entry per CDR3 protein. The sample includes around 900,000 distinct CDR3 sequences, more than 25% seen only once; the top ten take about 18%. Sequencing was carried out using blood. These TCRs come from a woman aged 80 or over in good health.

In this sample, this clonotype turned up many times. The J gene is TRBJ1-5, the V gene TRBV9, with 7 nucleotides matching TRBD1. J lost 3 bases, V lost 6 bases, and 6 bases had no gene match. Germline V lookup: CDR1 SGDLS, CDR2 YYNGEE. This CDR3 is 14 amino acids long. The CDR3 protein is CASNRQGYNQPQHF. DNA of the CDR3: TGTGCCAGCAACCGACAGGGTTACAATCAGCCCCAGCATTTT.

The chain is built from TRBV16 and TRBJ2-3, with 7 bases aligning to TRBD1. The germline CDR1 and CDR2 sequences are KGHSY and FQNENV. The CDR3 runs 16 residues. V gave up 0 bases and J gave up 0 bases; unmatched junction bases: 3. This CDR3 reads CASSQSTGVSTDTQYF. CDR3 nucleotides: TGTGCCAGCAGCCAATCCACAGGGGTTAGCACAGATACGCAGTATTTT.

This clonotype was seen many times. The J gene is TRBJ1-6, the V gene TRBV7-9, with TRBD1 identical over 8 bases. V dropped 2 bases and J dropped 13; count of bases not matched to a gene: 10. The germline V gene has CDR1 SEHNR and CDR2 FQNEAQ (reference sequence). The CDR3 runs to 15 residues. The CDR3 loop is CASSLKGQGAEPLHF. The CDR3 coding sequence is TGTGCCAGCAGCTTAAAGGGGCAGGGGGCAGAGCCCCTCCACTTT.

This clonotype was observed many times. V is TRBV20-1 and J is TRBJ1-5; D not certain. The CDR3 has 15 residues. V was trimmed by 4 bases and J by 0 bases, leaving 13 bases between them. Germline values: CDR1 DFQATT, CDR2 SNEGSKA (reference sequence). The CDR3 DNA reads as TGCAGTGCTACCAGACGGAGAAATAGCAATCAGCCCCAGCATTTT. Encoded protein: CSATRRRNSNQPQHF.

On this clonotype itself: This clone may be a read error of a much larger clone one base away. The rearrangement uses TRBV2 and TRBJ1-5; no clear D gene. The CDR3 has 14 amino acids. Trimming removed 7 bases at V and 6 bases at J, with 16 bases between. Germline CDR1 reads SNHLY; CDR2 reads FYNNEI. The DNA for the CDR3 is TGTGCCAGCACTGGAGCCGTACGGAGTCAGCCCCAGCATTTT. It encodes CASTGAVRSQPQHF.

This clonotype came up many times. V is TRBV6-1 and J is TRBJ2-1, with 10 bases aligning to TRBD1. Germline CDR1 reads MNHNS; CDR2 reads SASEGT. J gave up 1 base and V 6 bases, and 6 bases lay outside the gene matches. The CDR3 contains 16 residues. The CDR3 reads CASRGQGGLSYNEQFF. DNA of the CDR3: TGTGCCAGCAGAGGACAGGGGGGCCTTTCCTACAATGAGCAGTTCTTC.

This clonotype was observed many times. The chain links TRBV12-3 or TRBV12-4 to TRBJ1-2; D gene unclear. The CDR3 length is 12 residues. With 7 bases removed from V and 5 bases from J, the gap between germline ends came to 11 bases. CDR3 coding DNA: TGTGCCAGCACCCCGGCCGAGTATGGCTACACCTTC. Residues: CASTPAEYGYTF.

This clonotype was detected a few times. V and J are TRBV6-6 and TRBJ2-7; 9 bases are a match to TRBD1. The CDR3 covers 16 residues. The germline CDR1 and CDR2 sequences are MNHNY and SVGAGI (reference sequence). V lost 5 bases and J lost 5; bases outside the gene matches: 13. CDR3 nucleotides: TGTGCCAGCAGTACACTTGTGGGGACAGGGATCCACGAGCAGTACTTC. Its translation: CASSTLVGTGIHEQYF.

Concerning this clonotype itself: Germline and junction disagree at one end, which may indicate a read error. The chain carries TRBV7-2 and TRBJ2-7; 7 nucleotides match TRBD1. The V gene's germline CDR1 is SGHTA and CDR2 FQGNSA. The CDR3 length is 15 residues. CDR3 residues: CASSPRDSLSYGQYF. Written as DNA, the CDR3 is TGTGCCAGCAGCCCCCGGGACAGCCTTTCCTACGGGCAGTACTTC.

The rearrangement joins TRBV6-2 or TRBV6-3 to TRBJ1-1; D is ambiguous. The CDR3 extends over 12 amino acids. Trimming pared 5 bases from V and 11 bases from J, leaving 15 bases between. Germline values: CDR1 MNHEY, CDR2 SVGEGT. The CDR3 bases are TGTGCCAGCAGTGAACGGGGTTCGACGGCTTTCTTT. Translated: CASSERGSTAFF.